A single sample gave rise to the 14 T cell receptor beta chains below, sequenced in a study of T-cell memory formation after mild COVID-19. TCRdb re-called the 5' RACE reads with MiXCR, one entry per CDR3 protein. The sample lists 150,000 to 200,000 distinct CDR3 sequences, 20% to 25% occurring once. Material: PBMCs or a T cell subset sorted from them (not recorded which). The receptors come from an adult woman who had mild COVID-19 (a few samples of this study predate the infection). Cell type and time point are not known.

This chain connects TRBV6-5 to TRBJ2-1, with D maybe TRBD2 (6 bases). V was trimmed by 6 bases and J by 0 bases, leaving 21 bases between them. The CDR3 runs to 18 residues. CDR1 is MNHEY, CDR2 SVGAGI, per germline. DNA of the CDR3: TGTGCCAGCAGCACTGGGAGGCAGCGGTTCAGCTCCTACAATGAGCAGTTCTTC. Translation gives CASSTGRQRFSSYNEQFF.

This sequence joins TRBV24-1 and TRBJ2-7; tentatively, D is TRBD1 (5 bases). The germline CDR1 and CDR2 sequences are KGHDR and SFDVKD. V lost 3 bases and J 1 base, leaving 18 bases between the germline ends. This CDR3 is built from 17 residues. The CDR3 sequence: CATSDPSQVDCSYEQYF. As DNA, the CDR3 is TGTGCCACCAGTGATCCATCACAGGTTGATTGTTCCTACGAGCAGTACTTC.

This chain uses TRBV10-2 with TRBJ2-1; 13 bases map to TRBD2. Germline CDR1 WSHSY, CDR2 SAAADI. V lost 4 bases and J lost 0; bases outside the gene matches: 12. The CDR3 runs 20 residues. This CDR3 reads CASSGAGLAGERGSYNEQFF. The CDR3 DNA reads TGCGCCAGCAGTGGGGCAGGACTAGCGGGAGAGCGTGGCTCCTACAATGAGCAGTTCTTC.

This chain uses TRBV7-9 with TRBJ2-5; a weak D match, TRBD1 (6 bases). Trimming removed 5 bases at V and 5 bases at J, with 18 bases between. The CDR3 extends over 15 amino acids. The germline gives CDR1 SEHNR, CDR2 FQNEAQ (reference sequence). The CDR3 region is CASSRTEVGDETQYF. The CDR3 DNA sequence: TGTGCCAGCAGCCGGACAGAGGTTGGGGACGAGACCCAGTACTTC.

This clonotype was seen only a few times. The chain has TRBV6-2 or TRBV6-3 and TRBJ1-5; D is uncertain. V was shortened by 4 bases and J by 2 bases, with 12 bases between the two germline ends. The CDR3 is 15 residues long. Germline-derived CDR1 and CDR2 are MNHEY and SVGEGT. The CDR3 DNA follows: TGTGCCAGCAGTTCCTACACAGCCCGCAATCAGCCCCAGCATTTT. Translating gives CASSSYTARNQPQHF.

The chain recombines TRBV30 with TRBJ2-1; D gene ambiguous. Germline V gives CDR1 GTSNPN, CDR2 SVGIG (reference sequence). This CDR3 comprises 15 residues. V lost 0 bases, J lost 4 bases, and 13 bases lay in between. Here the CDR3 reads CAWSVFGGTYNEQFF. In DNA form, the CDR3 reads TGTGCCTGGAGTGTATTTGGCGGAACATACAATGAGCAGTTCTTC.

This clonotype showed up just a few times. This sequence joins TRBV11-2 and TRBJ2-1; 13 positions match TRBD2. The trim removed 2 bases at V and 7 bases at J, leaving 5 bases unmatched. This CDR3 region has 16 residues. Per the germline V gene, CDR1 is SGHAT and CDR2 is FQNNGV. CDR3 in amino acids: CASSLPLGLAGNEQFF. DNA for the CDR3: TGTGCCAGCAGCTTACCCTTGGGACTAGCGGGAAATGAGCAGTTCTTC.

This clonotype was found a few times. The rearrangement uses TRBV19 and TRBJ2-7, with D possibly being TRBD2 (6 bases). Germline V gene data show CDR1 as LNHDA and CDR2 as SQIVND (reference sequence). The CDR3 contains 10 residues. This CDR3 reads CLSVGGEQYF. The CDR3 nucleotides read TGTCTAAGTGTCGGGGGCGAGCAGTACTTC.

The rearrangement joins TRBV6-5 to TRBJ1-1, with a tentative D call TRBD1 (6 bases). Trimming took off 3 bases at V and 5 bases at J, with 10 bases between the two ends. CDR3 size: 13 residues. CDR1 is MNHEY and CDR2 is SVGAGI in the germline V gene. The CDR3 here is CASSYTGRTEAFF. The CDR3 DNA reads TGTGCCAGCAGTTATACAGGGCGGACTGAAGCTTTCTTT.

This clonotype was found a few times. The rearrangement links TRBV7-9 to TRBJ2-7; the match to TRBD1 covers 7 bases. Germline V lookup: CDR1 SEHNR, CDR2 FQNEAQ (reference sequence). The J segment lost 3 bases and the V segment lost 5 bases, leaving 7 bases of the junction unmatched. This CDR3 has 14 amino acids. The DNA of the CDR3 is TGTGCCAGCAGCCAAACAGGGGCGTTCTACGAGCAGTACTTC. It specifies CASSQTGAFYEQYF.

CDR3 nucleotide sequence: TGTGCCATCTCCGGGACAGGGAAAGAGACCCAGTACTTC. Translated, it gives CAISGTGKETQYF. This chain uses TRBV10-3 with TRBJ2-5, with 9 bases matching TRBD1. CDR3 length: 13 residues. Germline assignment: CDR1 ENHRY and CDR2 SYGVKD. Trimming removed 8 bases from V and 3 bases from J; junction bases left unmatched: 4.

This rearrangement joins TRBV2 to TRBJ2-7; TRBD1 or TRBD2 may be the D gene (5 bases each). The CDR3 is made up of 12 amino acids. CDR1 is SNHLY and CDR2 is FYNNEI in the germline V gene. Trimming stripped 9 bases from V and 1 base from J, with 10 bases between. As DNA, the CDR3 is TGTGCCAGAGGGGACGGTTCCTACGAGCAGTACTTC. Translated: CARGDGSYEQYF. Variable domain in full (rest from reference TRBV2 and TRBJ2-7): EPEVTQTPSHQVTQMGQEVILRCVPISNHLYFYWYRQILGQKVEFLVSFYNNEISEKSEIFDDQFSVERPDGSNFTLKIRSTKLEDSAMYFCARGDGSYEQYFGPGTRLTVT.

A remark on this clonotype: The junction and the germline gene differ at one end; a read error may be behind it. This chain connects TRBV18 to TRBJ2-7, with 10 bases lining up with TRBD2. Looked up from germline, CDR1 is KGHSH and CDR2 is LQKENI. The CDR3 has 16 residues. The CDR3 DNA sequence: TGTGCCAGCCCACCGTGGGGGACTAGCGATGGTAGAGAGCAGTACTTC. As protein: CASPPWGTSDGREQYF.

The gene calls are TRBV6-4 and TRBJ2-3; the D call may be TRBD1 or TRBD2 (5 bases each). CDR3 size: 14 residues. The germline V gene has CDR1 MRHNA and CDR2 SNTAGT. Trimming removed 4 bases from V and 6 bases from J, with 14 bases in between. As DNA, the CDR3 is TGTGCCAGCAGTGCCCTGGGGGTTTCGGATACGCAGTATTTT. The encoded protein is CASSALGVSDTQYF.